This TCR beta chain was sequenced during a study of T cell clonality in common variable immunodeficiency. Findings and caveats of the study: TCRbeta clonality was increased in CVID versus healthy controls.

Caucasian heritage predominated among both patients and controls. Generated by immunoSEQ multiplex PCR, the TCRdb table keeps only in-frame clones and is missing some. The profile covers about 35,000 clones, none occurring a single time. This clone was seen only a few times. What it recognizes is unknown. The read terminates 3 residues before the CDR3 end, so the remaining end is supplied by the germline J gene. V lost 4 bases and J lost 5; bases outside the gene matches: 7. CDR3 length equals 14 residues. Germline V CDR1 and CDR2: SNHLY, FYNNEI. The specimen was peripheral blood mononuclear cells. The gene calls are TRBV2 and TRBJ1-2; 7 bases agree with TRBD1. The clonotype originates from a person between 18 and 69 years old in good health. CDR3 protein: CASSGQGGEYGYTF. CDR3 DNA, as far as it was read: TGTGCCAGCAGTGGACAGGGCGGGGAGTATGGC.